The entry below describes one TCR beta chain. Study processing details: Reference gene primer amplification yielded estimated nucleated cell counts. The assay was immunoSEQ multiplex PCR, and TCRdb's table has in-frame clones only and misses some. The V and J calls and clone size are taken from that table; D and trimming were inferred from the DNA. Here the sample spans 70,000 or so clones, approximately 83% being singletons. This record belongs to a study of blood T cell repertoires in COVID-19. Across the study: Italy, Spain and the United States were the sources of the convalescent and acute COVID-19 samples. T cells, B-cell-depleted T cells, or PBMCs supplied cDNA or gDNA.

The length of the CDR3 is 16 residues. With V trimmed by 6 bases and J by 7 bases, 17 bases remained unmatched. From germline, CDR1 is SQVTM and CDR2 ANQGSEA. V and J are TRBV29-1 and TRBJ2-2; 7 bases match TRBD1. The source material was peripheral blood. This receptor was obtained from a man older than 75 with acute or convalescent COVID-19. DNA for the CDR3: TGCAGCGTAGCCCCCAAGGGTACAGGGGCGAACGGGGAGCTGTTTTTT. Translation gives CSVAPKGTGANGELFF.